A selection of T cell receptor beta chains follows, all from one sample in a study of cytomegalovirus exposure and HLA in healthy donors. Generated by immunoSEQ multiplex PCR, the TCRdb table keeps only in-frame clones and is missing some. The sample lists 110,000 to 150,000 clones; over 70% were seen once. Sequences were obtained from PBMCs. The source is a man aged 25-45 years in good health and CMV-seronegative. Each CDR3 is given with its conserved first and last residue. Clone size is shown for a subset of rows, as once, few, many or a class of expanded clone.

v_call	clone_size	j_call	cdr3_aa
TRBV6-5	few	TRBJ1-1	CASSYSSGGNTEAFF
TRBV28	-	TRBJ1-1	CASSSTGQGRNTEAFF
TRBV11-2	-	TRBJ2-7	CASSFYYEQYF
TRBV2	-	TRBJ2-5	CASSSATVETQYF
TRBV6-5	-	TRBJ1-2	CASSYAPGGGGYTF
TRBV10-3	-	TRBJ2-5	CAISEHGETQYF
TRBV7-2	-	TRBJ2-3	CASSSTSVASDTQYF
TRBV29-1	-	TRBJ2-5	CSVEGGHSQETQYF
TRBV29-1	-	TRBJ1-2	CSATGLEGYTF
TRBV2	-	TRBJ2-5	CASRRTSGVGETQYF
TRBV6-5	-	TRBJ1-1	CASSYEAGYDTEAFF
TRBV15	-	TRBJ1-4	CATSRGAGKGEKLFF
TRBV11-2	-	TRBJ2-1	CASSFRTAYNEQFF
TRBV5-6	-	TRBJ2-5	CASSLGLELETQYF
TRBV19	-	TRBJ2-3	CASSIDLSGDTQYF
TRBV4-2	-	TRBJ1-5	CASSQEMISPAVSNQPQHF
TRBV7-8	few	TRBJ1-1	CASSLENSVNTEAFF
TRBV20-1	-	TRBJ1-3	CSAKRGNTIYF
TRBV20-1	-	TRBJ1-4	CSASREKLFF
TRBV6-5	-	TRBJ1-5	CASSQTGPSKPQHF
TRBV30	-	TRBJ2-3	CAYGLAGGSPGTQYF
TRBV5-1	-	TRBJ2-4	CASSPVNGPGGRPLAKNIQYF
TRBV19	-	TRBJ1-2	CASSMRQGSGYTF
TRBV7-9	-	TRBJ1-2	CASSSEGYGYTF
TRBV29-1	once	TRBJ2-3	CSVHWGGADTQYF
TRBV5-6	few	TRBJ1-4	CASSPGQGQAKGLFF
TRBV28	-	TRBJ1-2	CASSLSTPGAYGYTF
TRBV7-2	-	TRBJ2-7	CASSPPGSYEQYF
TRBV7-3	once	TRBJ2-3	CASSKGLAGPTDTQYF
TRBV5-1	once	TRBJ1-2	CASSLGIAGGIYGYTF